Below, 18 T cell receptor beta chains from the same sample are listed, as sequenced in a study of OX40 agonist ivuxolimab in advanced cancers. TCRdb keeps only in-frame clones here, not all; method: immunoSEQ multiplex PCR. Of 65,000 to 95,000 clones listed, 75% to 95% were seen once; the top ten hold around 6.5%. This sample comprised CD4+ or CD8+ T cells sorted from blood, obtained in a trial of the OX40 agonist ivuxolimab. Source of these receptors: an adult with an advanced solid tumor such as melanoma, head and neck, liver or kidney cancer.

The chain links TRBV18 to TRBJ2-1; maybe TRBD2 (5 bases). Trimming stripped 3 bases from V and 7 bases from J, with 22 bases between. The CDR3 sequence is 17 residues long. In germline, CDR1 is KGHSH, CDR2 LQKENI. CDR3 residues: CASSPDYTASGKNEQFF. CDR3 nucleotides: TGTGCCAGCTCACCCGACTATACCGCTAGTGGGAAAAATGAGCAGTTCTTC.

Only a few counts were recorded for this clone. The chain combines TRBV4-2 with TRBJ1-4; D ambiguous. Germline CDR1 LGHNA, CDR2 YNFKEQ. The V and J ends lost 6 bases and 6 bases respectively, with 17 bases between them. CDR3 length: 15 residues. The CDR3 spells CASRRIGLADEKLFF. The DNA for the CDR3 is TGTGCCAGCAGGCGAATAGGGCTGGCGGATGAAAAACTGTTTTTT.

DNA of the CDR3: TGTGCCAGCATAAGGCCCACCCGGCGGGAGGGGGACGAGCAGTACTTC. Its translation is CASIRPTRREGDEQYF. The J gene is TRBJ2-7, the V gene TRBV2; 9 bases are a match to TRBD2. Germline assignment: CDR1 SNHLY and CDR2 FYNNEI. The CDR3 spans 16 residues. V was pared by 7 bases and J by 5 bases, with 15 bases of the junction left unmatched.

J is TRBJ2-7 and V is TRBV28, with D unclear. V was cut by 3 bases and J by 0 bases, with 9 bases left in between. The CDR3 length is 14 residues. The germline gives CDR1 MDHEN, CDR2 SYDVKM. CDR3 in DNA: TGTGCCAGCAGTTTGGACGCGAGCTCCTACGAGCAGTACTTC. Its translation: CASSLDASSYEQYF.

CDR3 amino acids: CASSHSGTGQETQYF. The CDR3 nucleotides read TGTGCCAGCAGCCACTCCGGGACAGGGCAAGAGACCCAGTACTTC. This chain links TRBV6-6 with TRBJ2-5, with 9 bases that match TRBD1. The V and J ends lost 6 bases and 2 bases, in that order; junction bases with no gene match: 7. Germline lookup yields CDR1 MNHNY and CDR2 SVGAGI (reference sequence). This CDR3 is built from 15 residues.

The chain recombines TRBV27 with TRBJ2-5, with D possibly being TRBD1 or TRBD2 (5 bases each). The V end lost 0 bases, the J end lost 0 bases, and 8 bases lay between the germline ends. Germline V CDR1 and CDR2: MNHEY, SMNVEV (reference sequence). CDR3 size: 15 residues. CDR3 coding DNA: TGTGCCAGCAGTTTATCGATGGGACACCAAGAGACCCAGTACTTC. Translated: CASSLSMGHQETQYF.

The chain recombines TRBV7-9 with TRBJ2-7, with D perhaps assigned TRBD1 or TRBD2 (5 bases each). Germline-derived CDR1 and CDR2 are SEHNR and FQNEAQ (reference sequence). Trimming cost V 6 bases and J 6 bases, with 21 bases left between them. The CDR3 extends over 15 amino acids. DNA of the CDR3: TGTGCCAGCAGTTCGCGTGGGACCGGCCTCGCCGAGCAGTACTTC. Its protein is CASSSRGTGLAEQYF.

The rearrangement links TRBV29-1 to TRBJ2-7; no clear D gene. The CDR3 runs to 12 residues. Looked up from germline, CDR1 is SQVTM and CDR2 is ANQGSEA. The V end was cut by 4 bases, the J end by 6 bases, with 13 bases between. In DNA form, the CDR3 reads TGCAGCGTTGGGGTGACACTGGCCGAGCAGTACTTC. This translates into CSVGVTLAEQYF.

The chain employs TRBV28 and TRBJ2-7; D call uncertain. The CDR3 covers 13 residues. V shed 2 bases and J shed 5 bases, with 10 bases lying between them. CDR1 MDHEN and CDR2 SYDVKM come from the germline V gene. CDR3 coding DNA: TGTGCCAGCAGTTTAAGGTCCGAGCACGAGCAGTACTTC. This translates into CASSLRSEHEQYF.

This chain links TRBV11-2 with TRBJ2-5, with 12 bases matching TRBD2. The J call may be incorrect, as the DNA end agrees better with TRBJ2-7. Germline V gene lookup returns CDR1 SGHAT and CDR2 FQNNGV. The CDR3 runs 16 residues. This CDR3 is CASSLDRLAGGNEQYF. The CDR3 DNA follows: TGTGCCAGCAGCTTAGATCGTCTAGCGGGAGGGAACGAGCAGTACTTC.

The chain links TRBV6-5 to TRBJ2-2; 10 nucleotides align to TRBD2. Germline V lookup: CDR1 MNHEY, CDR2 SVGAGI. Trimming removed 6 bases from V and 3 bases from J; junction bases left unmatched: 4. The CDR3 spans 15 residues. The CDR3 DNA reads TGTGCCAGCAGCCTACTAGCGGGGTACACCGGGGAGCTGTTTTTT. Protein product: CASSLLAGYTGELFF.

This sequence joins TRBV28 and TRBJ1-2; 8 bases agree with TRBD1. The V and J ends lost 6 bases and 8 bases, in that order; junction bases with no gene match: 11. The CDR3 has 14 residues. Germline CDR1 MDHEN, CDR2 SYDVKM. CDR3: CASRLGQGTGGYTF. The CDR3 DNA sequence: TGTGCCAGCAGACTTGGGCAAGGGACAGGAGGCTACACCTTC.

The rearrangement links TRBV29-1 to TRBJ2-5; 8 bases fit TRBD2. The CDR3 totals 12 residues. Unmatched junction bases numbered 2, after V lost 4 bases and J lost 4 bases. The V gene's germline CDR1 is SQVTM and CDR2 ANQGSEA. CDR3 protein: CSVAAGGETQYF. Here the CDR3 DNA reads TGCAGCGTTGCTGCGGGGGGAGAGACCCAGTACTTC.

This clone appeared once. The chain is built from TRBV28 and TRBJ2-7; TRBD1 aligns across 8 bases. This CDR3 region has 14 residues. V gave up 6 bases and J gave up 2 bases; unmatched junction bases: 6. CDR1 MDHEN and CDR2 SYDVKM come from the germline V gene. CDR3 in amino acids: CASRKGQVTYEQYF. CDR3 nucleotides: TGTGCCAGCAGGAAGGGACAGGTTACCTACGAGCAGTACTTC.

The genes are TRBV21-1 and TRBJ2-5; the table's D call, TRBD1, has no DNA check behind it. TRBV21-1 has pseudogene status. There are 15 residues in the CDR3. The CDR3 region has the DNA TGTGCCAGCAGCAAGTCCGCGACAGGCGAAGAGACCCAGTACTTC. As protein: CASSKSATGEETQYF.

The sample holds one count of this clone. The chain employs TRBV4-2 and TRBJ2-5, with TRBD2 matching over 11 bases. CDR1 is LGHNA, CDR2 YNFKEQ, per germline. The CDR3 has 16 residues. The junction had 5 bases not matched to a gene; V was cut back by 4 bases and J by 1 base. As DNA, the CDR3 is TGTGCCAGCAGCCGCCGACTAGCGGGGTCCCAAGAGACCCAGTACTTC. Translating it yields CASSRRLAGSQETQYF.

The genes are TRBV20-1 and TRBJ2-3; D uncertain. CDR3 length: 11 amino acids. Trimming stripped 3 bases from V and 6 bases from J, with 7 bases between. The germline gives CDR1 DFQATT, CDR2 SNEGSKA (reference sequence). CDR3 in DNA: TGCAGTGCTAGTCGGGCGGATACGCAGTATTTT. Protein: CSASRADTQYF.

This chain joins TRBV27 and TRBJ1-1; 7 bases are a match to TRBD1. V shed 6 bases, J shed 3 bases, and the junction held 22 bases outside the gene matches. Germline V gene lookup returns CDR1 MNHEY and CDR2 SMNVEV (reference sequence). This CDR3 is built from 19 residues. The CDR3 DNA reads as TGTGCCAGCAGCCGCCGTTTGAGGGCAGGGGGGGGCCAGGACACTGAAGCTTTCTTT. It codes for CASSRRLRAGGGQDTEAFF.